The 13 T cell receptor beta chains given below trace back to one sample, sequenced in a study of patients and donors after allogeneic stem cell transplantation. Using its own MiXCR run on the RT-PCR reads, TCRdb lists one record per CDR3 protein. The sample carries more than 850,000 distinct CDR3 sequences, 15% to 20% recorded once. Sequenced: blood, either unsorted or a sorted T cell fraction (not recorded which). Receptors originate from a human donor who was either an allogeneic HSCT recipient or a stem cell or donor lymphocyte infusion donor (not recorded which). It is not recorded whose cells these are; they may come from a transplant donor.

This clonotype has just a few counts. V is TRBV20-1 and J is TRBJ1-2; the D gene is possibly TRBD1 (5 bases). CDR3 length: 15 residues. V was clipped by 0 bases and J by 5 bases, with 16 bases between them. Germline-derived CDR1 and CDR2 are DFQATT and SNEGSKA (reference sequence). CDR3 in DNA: TGCAGTGCTAGAGATCGGCAGGGCGGGGGGTATGGCTACACCTTC. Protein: CSARDRQGGGYGYTF.

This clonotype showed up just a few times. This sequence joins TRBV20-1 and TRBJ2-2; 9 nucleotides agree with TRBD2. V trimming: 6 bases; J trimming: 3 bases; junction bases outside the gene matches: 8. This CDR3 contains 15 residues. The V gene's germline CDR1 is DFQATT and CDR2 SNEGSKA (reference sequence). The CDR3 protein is CSAPLAGRDTGELFF. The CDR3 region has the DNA TGCAGTGCGCCCCTAGCGGGGAGGGACACCGGGGAGCTGTTTTTT.

CDR3 loop: CASSPPGTGGGNTIYF. CDR3 coding DNA: TGTGCCAGCAGCCCCCCCGGGACAGGGGGCGGAAACACCATATATTTT. The chain has TRBV9 and TRBJ1-3; 12 positions agree with TRBD1. The CDR3 totals 16 residues. The J segment lost 4 bases and the V segment lost 4 bases, leaving 6 bases of the junction unmatched. Germline CDR1 is SGDLS and CDR2 is YYNGEE.

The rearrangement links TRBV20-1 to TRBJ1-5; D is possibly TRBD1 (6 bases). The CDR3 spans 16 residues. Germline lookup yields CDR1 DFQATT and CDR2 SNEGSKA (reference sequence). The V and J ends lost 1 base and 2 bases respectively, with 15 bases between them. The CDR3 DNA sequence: TGCAGTGCTAGAGCCATAGGGGGAAGGGGCAATCAGCCCCAGCATTTT. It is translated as CSARAIGGRGNQPQHF.

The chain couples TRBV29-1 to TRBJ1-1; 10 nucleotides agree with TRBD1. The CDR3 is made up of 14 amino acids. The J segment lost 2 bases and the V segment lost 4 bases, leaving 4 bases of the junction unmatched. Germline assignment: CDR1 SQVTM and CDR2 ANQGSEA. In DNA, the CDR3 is TGCAGCGTTGTCCGGGACAGGGGAAACACTGAAGCTTTCTTT. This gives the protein CSVVRDRGNTEAFF.

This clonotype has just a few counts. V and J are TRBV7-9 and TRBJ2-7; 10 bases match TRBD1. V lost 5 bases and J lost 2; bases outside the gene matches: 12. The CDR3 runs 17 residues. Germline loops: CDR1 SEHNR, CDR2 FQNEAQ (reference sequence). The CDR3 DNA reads TGTGCCAGCAGCCAAAAGGGGACAGGGGTTCCCCCCTACGAGCAGTACTTC. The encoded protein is CASSQKGTGVPPYEQYF.

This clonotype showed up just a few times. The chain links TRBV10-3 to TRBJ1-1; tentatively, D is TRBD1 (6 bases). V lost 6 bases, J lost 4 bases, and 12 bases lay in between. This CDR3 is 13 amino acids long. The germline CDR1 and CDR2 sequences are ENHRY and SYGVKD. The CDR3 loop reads CAIRLDRSTEAFF. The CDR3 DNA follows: TGTGCCATCAGGCTTGACAGGAGCACTGAAGCTTTCTTT.

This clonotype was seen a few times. DNA for the CDR3: TGCAGTGCTAGATCAGTGGGGGGTGGCTACGAGCAGTACTTC. Its translation is CSARSVGGGYEQYF. The chain combines TRBV20-1 with TRBJ2-7; the D gene is possibly TRBD2 (6 bases). The length of the CDR3 is 14 residues. CDR1 is DFQATT, CDR2 SNEGSKA, per germline (reference sequence). V was cut by 2 bases and J by 3 bases, with 14 bases left in between.

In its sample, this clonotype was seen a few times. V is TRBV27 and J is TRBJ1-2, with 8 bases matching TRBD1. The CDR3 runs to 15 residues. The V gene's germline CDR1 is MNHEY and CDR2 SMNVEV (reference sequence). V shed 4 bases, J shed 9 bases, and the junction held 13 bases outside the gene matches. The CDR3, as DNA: TGTGCCAGCAGTTCGCCGTCAAGACAGGGGACCCGCTACACCTTC. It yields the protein CASSSPSRQGTRYTF.

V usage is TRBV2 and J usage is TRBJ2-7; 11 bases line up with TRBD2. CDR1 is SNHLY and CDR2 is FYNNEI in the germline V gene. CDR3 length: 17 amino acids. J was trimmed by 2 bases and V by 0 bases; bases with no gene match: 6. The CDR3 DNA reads TGTGCCAGCAGTGAAGCCGGTGGTAGCGGGGGGGCCTACGAGCAGTACTTC. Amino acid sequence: CASSEAGGSGGAYEQYF.

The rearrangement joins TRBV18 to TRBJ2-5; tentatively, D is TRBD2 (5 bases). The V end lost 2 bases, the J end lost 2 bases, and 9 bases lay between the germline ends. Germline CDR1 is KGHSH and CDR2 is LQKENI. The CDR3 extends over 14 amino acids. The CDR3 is CASSPSGFQETQYF. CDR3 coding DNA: TGTGCCAGCTCACCATCGGGGTTTCAAGAGACCCAGTACTTC. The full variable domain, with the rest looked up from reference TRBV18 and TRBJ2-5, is NAGVMQNPRHLVRRRGQEARLRCSPMKGHSHVYWYRQLPEEGLKFMVYLQKENIIDESGMPKERFSAEFPKEGPSILRIQQVVRGDSAAYFCASSPSGFQETQYFGPGTRLLVL.

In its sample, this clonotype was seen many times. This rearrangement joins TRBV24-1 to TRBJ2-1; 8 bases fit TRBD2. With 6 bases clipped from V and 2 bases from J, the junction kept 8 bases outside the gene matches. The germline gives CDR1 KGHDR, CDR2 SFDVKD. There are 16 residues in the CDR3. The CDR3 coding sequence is TGTGCCACCAGTACAAGCGGGAGAGGAGCCTACAATGAGCAGTTCTTC. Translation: CATSTSGRGAYNEQFF.

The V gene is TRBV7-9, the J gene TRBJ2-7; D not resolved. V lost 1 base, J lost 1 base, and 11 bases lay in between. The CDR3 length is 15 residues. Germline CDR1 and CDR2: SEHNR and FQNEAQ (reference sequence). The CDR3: CASSLEVGISYEQYF. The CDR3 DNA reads TGTGCCAGCAGCTTAGAGGTGGGCATTTCCTACGAGCAGTACTTC.